The 14 T cell receptor beta chains presented below share a single source sample, sequenced in a study of CXCR3-negative and CXCR3-positive naive CD8 T cells. Through 5' RACE with UMI labels, the TRB cDNA libraries were prepared. TCRdb re-called the 5' RACE reads and catalogs CDR3 proteins one per entry, DNA excluded. The sample spans over 100,000 distinct CDR3 sequences; the ten largest clones claim less than 0.3%. Sequencing input: naive CXCR3- CD8+ T cells from blood. Subset reported: CD45RO-CCR7+CD27+CD95- naive CD8+ T cells lacking CXCR3 (TNR3-). These receptors all stem from a human donor in good health. Some clones in this sample may be carry-over from other donors' samples.

The V and J genes are TRBV29-1 and TRBJ2-1. The V gene's germline CDR1 is SQVTM and CDR2 ANQGSEA. This CDR3 has 12 amino acids. CDR3 region: CSVEDGPNEQFF.

The chain employs TRBV4-1 and TRBJ2-4; TCRdb gives TRBD1 as the D gene, but with no DNA this cannot be confirmed. CDR1 is MGHRA, CDR2 YSYEKL, per germline. The CDR3 contains 15 residues. CDR3 sequence: CASSQSTGVFGIQYF.

V is TRBV29-1 and J is TRBJ1-1. Germline CDR1 reads SQVTM; CDR2 reads ANQGSEA. The CDR3 loop spans 13 amino acids. CDR3 loop: CSGKLDGYTEAFF.

The chain joins TRBV4-1 to TRBJ2-7. The CDR3 is made up of 14 amino acids. In germline, CDR1 is MGHRA, CDR2 YSYEKL. CDR3 sequence reads: CASSQDYGLYEQYF.

This sequence joins TRBV7-3 and TRBJ2-3; TCRdb outputs TRBD1, but without DNA this stays unchecked. The germline V gene encodes CDR1 SGHTA and CDR2 FQGTGA. CDR3 length: 14 residues. The CDR3 sequence: CASSPQGAADTQYF. Using reference TRBV7-3 and TRBJ2-3 for the parts outside the CDR3, the full variable domain is GAGVSQTPSNKVTEKGKYVELRCDPISGHTALYWYRQSLGQGPEFLIYFQGTGAADDSGLPNDRFFAVRPEGSVSTLKIQRTERGDSAVYLCASSPQGAADTQYFGPGTRLTVL.

V usage is TRBV29-1 and J usage is TRBJ2-2; as DNA is missing, the TRBD1 call by TCRdb cannot be tested. The CDR3 totals 15 residues. The germline CDR1 and CDR2 sequences are SQVTM and ANQGSEA. The CDR3 sequence is CSVEAGHSNTGELFF.

The V and J genes are TRBV5-1 and TRBJ2-7; the TRBD1 assignment by TCRdb is unverifiable without DNA. The CDR3 has 15 amino acids. CDR1 and CDR2 from the germline V gene are SGHRS and YFSETQ. CDR3 sequence: CASSFGGSSSYEQYF.

The chain carries TRBV12-3 or TRBV12-4 and TRBJ2-1; TCRdb reports TRBD1, a call that lacks DNA to check it against. There are 15 residues in the CDR3. CDR3 in amino acids: CASSFLGGLYNEQFF.

The chain joins TRBV12-3 or TRBV12-4 to TRBJ2-7; TCRdb indicates TRBD1, and absent DNA this call remains unverified. The CDR3 sequence is 17 residues long. CDR3 residues: CASSLKPGGGWDYEQYF.

The J gene is TRBJ1-5, the V gene TRBV12-3 or TRBV12-4; TCRdb reports TRBD1, a call that lacks DNA to check it against. CDR3 length equals 15 residues. The CDR3 is CASSPRTGTGQPQHF.

V usage is TRBV7-9 and J usage is TRBJ2-3; TCRdb reports TRBD1, a call that lacks DNA to check it against. The CDR3 totals 16 residues. Per germline, CDR1 SEHNR and CDR2 FQNEAQ (reference sequence). The CDR3 spells CASSQITGGSTDTQYF.

The chain is built from TRBV11-2 and TRBJ2-7; TCRdb outputs TRBD1, but without DNA this stays unchecked. This CDR3 region has 14 residues. Germline V gives CDR1 SGHAT, CDR2 FQNNGV. CDR3 amino acids: CASSFGTGIYEQYF.

The CDR3 region is CASSSMSHEQFF. The chain combines TRBV27 with TRBJ2-1; the D gene TCRdb calls, TRBD1, cannot be checked with no DNA. CDR3 length: 12 amino acids. Germline CDR1 MNHEY, CDR2 SMNVEV (reference sequence).

The V call is TRBV12-3 or TRBV12-4, the J call TRBJ2-2; with no DNA, the TCRdb D assignment of TRBD1 cannot be verified. The CDR3 loop spans 15 amino acids. CDR3 loop: CASSRDSRYTGELFF.